This TCR beta chain came from a study of OX40 agonist ivuxolimab in advanced cancers. Study information: At doses from 0.01 to 10 mg/kg, patients were given intravenous ivuxolimab every 2 weeks. There were three patients with partial responses, one having hepatocellular carcinoma and two cutaneous melanoma. General study results and limits: Both blood CD4+ and CD8+ T cells showed clonal growth by week 6 at 0.1 to 3.0 mg/kg.

About this clone itself: Its antigen remains unidentified.

In germline, CDR1 is MNHNY, CDR2 SVGAGI (reference sequence). Trimming took 7 bases from V and 4 from J, leaving 11 bases between them. The CDR3 runs 13 residues. Some clones are missing from TCRdb's copy, which holds only in-frame ones; the method was immunoSEQ multiplex PCR. There are approximately 98,000 clones in the sample; 75% to 95% occur only once, and over 0.6% lies in the top ten. The starting material was CD4+ or CD8+ T cells sorted from blood, obtained in a trial of the OX40 agonist ivuxolimab. The clonotype comes from an adult with an advanced solid tumor such as melanoma, head and neck, liver or kidney cancer. V is TRBV6-6 and J is TRBJ1-3; D remains ambiguous. This CDR3 is CASNRGAGNTIYF. The CDR3 DNA reads as TGTGCCAGCAACCGGGGAGCGGGAAACACCATATATTTT.